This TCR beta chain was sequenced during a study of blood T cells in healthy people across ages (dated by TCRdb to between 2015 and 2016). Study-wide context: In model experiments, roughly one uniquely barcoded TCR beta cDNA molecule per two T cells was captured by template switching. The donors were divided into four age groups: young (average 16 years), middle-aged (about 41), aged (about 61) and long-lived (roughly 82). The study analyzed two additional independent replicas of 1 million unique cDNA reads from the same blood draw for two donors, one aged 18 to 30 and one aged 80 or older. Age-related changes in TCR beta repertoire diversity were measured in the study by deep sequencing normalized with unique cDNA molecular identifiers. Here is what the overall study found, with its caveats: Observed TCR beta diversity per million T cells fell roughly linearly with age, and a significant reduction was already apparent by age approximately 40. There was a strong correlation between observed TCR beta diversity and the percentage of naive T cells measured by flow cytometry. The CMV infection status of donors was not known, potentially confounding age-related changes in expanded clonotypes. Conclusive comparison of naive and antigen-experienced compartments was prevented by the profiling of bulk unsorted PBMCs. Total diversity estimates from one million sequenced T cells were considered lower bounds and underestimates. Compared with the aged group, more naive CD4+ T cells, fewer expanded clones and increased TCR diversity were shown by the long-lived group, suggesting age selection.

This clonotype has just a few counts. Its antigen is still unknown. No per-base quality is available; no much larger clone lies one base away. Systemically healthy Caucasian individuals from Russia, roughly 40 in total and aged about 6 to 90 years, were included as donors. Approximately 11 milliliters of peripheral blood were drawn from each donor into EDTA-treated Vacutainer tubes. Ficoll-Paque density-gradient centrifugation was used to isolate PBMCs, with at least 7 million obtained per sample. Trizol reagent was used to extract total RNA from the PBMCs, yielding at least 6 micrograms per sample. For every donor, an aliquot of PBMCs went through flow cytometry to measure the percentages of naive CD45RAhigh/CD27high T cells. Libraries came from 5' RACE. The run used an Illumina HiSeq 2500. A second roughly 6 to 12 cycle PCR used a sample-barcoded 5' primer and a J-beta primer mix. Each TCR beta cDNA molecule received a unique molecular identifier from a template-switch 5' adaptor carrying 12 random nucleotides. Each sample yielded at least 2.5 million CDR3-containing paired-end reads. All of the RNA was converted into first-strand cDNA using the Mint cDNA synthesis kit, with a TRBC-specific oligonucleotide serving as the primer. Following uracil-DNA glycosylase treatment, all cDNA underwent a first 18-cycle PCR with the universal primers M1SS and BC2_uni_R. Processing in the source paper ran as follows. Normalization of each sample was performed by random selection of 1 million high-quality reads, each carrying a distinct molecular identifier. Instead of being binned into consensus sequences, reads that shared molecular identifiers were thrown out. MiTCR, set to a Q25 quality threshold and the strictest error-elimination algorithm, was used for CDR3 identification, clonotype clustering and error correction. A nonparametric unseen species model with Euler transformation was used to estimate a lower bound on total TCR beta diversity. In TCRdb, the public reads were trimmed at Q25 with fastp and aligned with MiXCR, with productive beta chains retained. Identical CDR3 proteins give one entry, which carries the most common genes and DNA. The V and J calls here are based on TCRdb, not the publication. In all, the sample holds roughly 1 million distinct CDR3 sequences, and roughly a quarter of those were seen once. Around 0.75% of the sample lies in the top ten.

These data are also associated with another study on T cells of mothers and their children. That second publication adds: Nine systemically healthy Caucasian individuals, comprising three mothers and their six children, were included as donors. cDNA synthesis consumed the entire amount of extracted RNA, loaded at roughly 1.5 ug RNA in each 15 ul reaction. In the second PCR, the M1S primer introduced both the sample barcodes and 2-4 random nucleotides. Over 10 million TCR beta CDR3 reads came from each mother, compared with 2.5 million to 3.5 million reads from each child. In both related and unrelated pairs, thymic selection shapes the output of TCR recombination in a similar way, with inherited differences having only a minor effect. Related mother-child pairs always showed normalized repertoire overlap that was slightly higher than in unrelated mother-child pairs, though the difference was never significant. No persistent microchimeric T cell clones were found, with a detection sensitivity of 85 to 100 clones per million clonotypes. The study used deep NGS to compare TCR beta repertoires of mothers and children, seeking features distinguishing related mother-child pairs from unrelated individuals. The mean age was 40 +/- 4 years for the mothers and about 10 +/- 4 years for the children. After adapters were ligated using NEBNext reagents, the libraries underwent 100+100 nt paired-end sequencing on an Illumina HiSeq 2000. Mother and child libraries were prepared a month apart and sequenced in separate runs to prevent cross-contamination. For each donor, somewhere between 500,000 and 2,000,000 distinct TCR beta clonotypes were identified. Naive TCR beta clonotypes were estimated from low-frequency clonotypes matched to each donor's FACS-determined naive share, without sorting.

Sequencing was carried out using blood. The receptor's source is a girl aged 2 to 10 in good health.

Read as DNA, the sequence is TGTGCCAGCTCTCTGGTATTGGGGAGCCAAGAGACCCAGTACTTC. Its coded protein is CASSLVLGSQETQYF. The rearranged chain carries TRBV27 and TRBJ2-5; 5 matching bases give a weak D call of TRBD2. Measured from the cysteine to the phenylalanine, the CDR3 is 15 residues long. Kept here is only the CDR3 DNA, which spans 45 bases and is read in frame from base 1. Cut back by 8 bases and 1 base, the V and J ends lie 17 bases apart. CDR1 MNHEY and CDR2 SMNVEV are derived from the germline V gene (reference sequence).